What follows are 22 T cell receptor beta chains derived from one specimen sequenced in a study of T cell responses to AZD1222 COVID-19 vaccine (dated by TCRdb to the early 2020s). Library method: the immunoSEQ multiplex PCR assay. The table comes from immuneACCESS by way of TCRdb, which keeps in-frame sequences with V and J called. Part of the clones is missing from these tables; in studies checked, under half for an unresolved V gene and the rest for unknown reasons. Across this sample there are about 180,000 clones, with around 89% seen only once. Of the sample, roughly a quarter is held by the ten largest clones. The time point label for this specimen denotes: about 28 days (+/-7) after the second vaccine dose. The material was peripheral blood, obtained 28 days after the second AZD1222 dose. The receptors stem from an adult who received the AZD1222 COVID-19 vaccine.

The genes are TRBV23-1 and TRBJ1-2; the D is unclear. Being an ORF, TRBV23-1 has a function that is uncertain. This CDR3 is built from 12 residues. Trimming left V 4 bases short and J 5 bases short, with 8 bases between. CDR3 in DNA: TGCGCCAGCAGTCCCACGGGATATGGCTACACCTTC. Amino acids: CASSPTGYGYTF.

This clone was recorded a few times. CDR3 bases: TGTGCCAGCAGTGGAGGAGCCTGGGGTAATTCACCCCTCCACTTT. Translation gives CASSGGAWGNSPLHF. This chain joins TRBV2 and TRBJ1-6; no definite D call. Germline V CDR1 and CDR2: SNHLY, FYNNEI. The V end was cut by 4 bases, the J end by 6 bases, with 13 bases between. CDR3 size: 15 residues.

The rearrangement joins TRBV7-9 to TRBJ2-7; possible D gene TRBD1, 6 bases. This CDR3 is 15 amino acids long. CDR1 and CDR2 from the germline V gene are SEHNR and FQNEAQ (reference sequence). Trimming cost V 3 bases and J 0 bases, with 12 bases left between them. CDR3 sequence reads: CASSFRTGLSYEQYF. The CDR3 nucleotides are TGTGCCAGCAGCTTTAGAACAGGGCTCTCCTACGAGCAGTACTTC.

Only one count was recorded for this clone. The chain has TRBV5-4 and TRBJ2-2; 9 bases agree with TRBD2. V lost 2 bases to trimming and J lost 3 bases; unmatched junction nucleotides: 11. The CDR3 is made up of 18 amino acids. Germline V gene data show CDR1 as SGHNT and CDR2 as YYREEE (reference sequence). The CDR3 is CASSFITSGRRDTGELFF. CDR3 coding DNA: TGTGCCAGCAGCTTCATAACTAGCGGGCGGCGGGACACCGGGGAGCTGTTTTTT.

The DNA for the CDR3 is TGTGCCAGCAGTGAACGAGGGGTAGATACGCAGTATTTT. This gives the protein CASSERGVDTQYF. The chain is built from TRBV6-1 and TRBJ2-3; D is perhaps TRBD1 or TRBD2 (5 bases each). The CDR3 runs to 13 residues. CDR1 MNHNS and CDR2 SASEGT come from the germline V gene. V was cut by 2 bases and J by 5 bases, with 8 bases left in between.

This chain joins TRBV20-1 and TRBJ1-6, with D possibly TRBD1 on 5 matching bases. This CDR3 has 15 amino acids. Germline CDR1 DFQATT, CDR2 SNEGSKA (reference sequence). V lost 3 bases, J lost 5 bases, and 14 bases lay in between. The CDR3 sequence is CSASRWGADNSPLHF. In DNA form, the CDR3 reads TGCAGTGCTAGTCGGTGGGGCGCCGATAATTCACCCCTCCACTTT.

This chain connects TRBV19 to TRBJ1-1, with D maybe TRBD1 (6 bases). The CDR3 extends over 14 amino acids. Per the germline V gene, CDR1 is LNHDA and CDR2 is SQIVND (reference sequence). Trimming took 7 bases from V and 2 from J, leaving 14 bases between them. The CDR3 DNA is TGTGCCAGTAACTATTGGGGGGCAAACACTGAAGCTTTCTTT. This gives the protein CASNYWGANTEAFF. The whole variable domain, remainder taken from reference TRBV19 and TRBJ1-1, is DGGITQSPKYLFRKEGQNVTLSCEQNLNHDAMYWYRQDPGQGLRLIYYSQIVNDFQKGDIAEGYSVSREKKESFPLTVTSAQKNPTAFYLCASNYWGANTEAFFGQGTRLTVV.

The CDR3 protein is CASSPNGNSYEQYF. DNA of the CDR3: TGTGCCAGCAGCCCTAACGGCAACTCCTACGAGCAGTACTTC. The chain couples TRBV5-4 to TRBJ2-7; no definite D call. The CDR3 extends over 14 amino acids. Germline V gene data show CDR1 as SGHNT and CDR2 as YYREEE (reference sequence). The V gene lost 4 bases and the J gene lost 0 bases, with 11 bases spanning the gap.

This chain joins TRBV5-4 and TRBJ2-7, with D perhaps TRBD1 (6 bases). Trimming pared 3 bases from V and 4 bases from J, leaving 11 bases between. This CDR3 spans 13 amino acids. Per the germline V gene, CDR1 is SGHNT and CDR2 is YYREEE (reference sequence). Written as DNA, the CDR3 is TGTGCCAGCAGCTCCCCCAGGGGTTACGAGCAGTACTTC. Amino acids: CASSSPRGYEQYF.

This clone was seen only once. The J gene is TRBJ1-2, the V gene TRBV24-1, with D uncertain. Germline-derived CDR1 and CDR2 are KGHDR and SFDVKD. Trimming shortened V by 1 base and J by 6 bases, and 5 bases separated the two germline ends. This CDR3 comprises 12 residues. This chain's CDR3 is CATSDFYDGYTF. The CDR3 DNA reads TGTGCCACCAGTGATTTTTACGATGGCTACACCTTC.

For the CDR3, the DNA is TGTGCCAGCAGTGGGCTAGCGGTGTCGGGCCGGGAGACCCAGTACTTC. Translated: CASSGLAVSGRETQYF. The chain combines TRBV27 with TRBJ2-5, with 7 bases identical to TRBD2. CDR1 and CDR2 (germline): MNHEY, SMNVEV (reference sequence). The CDR3 sequence is 16 residues long. With V trimmed by 5 bases and J by 5 bases, 14 bases remained unmatched.

CDR3 sequence: CASTGGGGRNQPQHF. Written as DNA, the CDR3 is TGTGCCAGCACCGGAGGCGGGGGCAGAAATCAGCCCCAGCATTTT. The chain couples TRBV2 to TRBJ1-5, with D possibly matching TRBD1 (6 bases). The CDR3 length is 15 residues. From germline, CDR1 is SNHLY and CDR2 FYNNEI. Trimming left V 7 bases short and J 4 bases short, with 17 bases between.

On this clone: Here the CDR3 omits its conserved ending phenylalanine or tryptophan, so a read error is the likely source. The DNA is omitted, as the CDR3 cannot be located on it reliably, and the CDR3 follows TCRdb's listing. The chain has TRBV10-3 and TRBJ2-7; whether TRBD2, the table's D call, matches the DNA was not checked. The CDR3 is 13 amino acids long, termini counted. The germline V gene encodes CDR1 ENHRY and CDR2 SYGVKD. The chain's CDR3 is CAISAQGGTGSTL.

The V and J genes are TRBV5-1 and TRBJ2-2; TRBD1 matches 8 bases. This CDR3 is 15 amino acids long. With 4 bases clipped from V and 4 bases from J, the junction kept 6 bases outside the gene matches. The germline V gene has CDR1 SGHRS and CDR2 YFSETQ. CDR3 region: CASSPRQGTTGELFF. The DNA of the CDR3 is TGCGCCAGCAGCCCCAGACAGGGGACCACCGGGGAGCTGTTTTTT. The full variable domain, with the rest looked up from reference TRBV5-1 and TRBJ2-2, is KAGVTQTPRYLIKTRGQQVTLSCSPISGHRSVSWYQQTPGQGLQFLFEYFSETQRNKGNFPGRFSGRQFSNSRSEMNVSTLELGDSALYLCASSPRQGTTGELFFGEGSRLTVL.

The CDR3 spells CAWSHNYLGTYYGYTF. DNA of the CDR3: TGTGCCTGGAGTCATAACTATTTGGGGACTTACTATGGCTACACCTTC. The genes are TRBV30 and TRBJ1-2; D may be TRBD1 (5 bases). Trimming stripped 2 bases from V and 3 bases from J, with 19 bases between. The CDR3 contains 16 residues. Germline-derived CDR1 and CDR2 are GTSNPN and SVGIG (reference sequence).

Of note for this clone: Relative to the germline gene, one junction end is altered; a read error may explain this. This CDR3 reads CASSTTSGRGRVGELFF. CDR3 nucleotides: TGTGCTAGCAGCACGACTAGCGGGAGGGGTCGTGTCGGGGAGCTGTTTTTT. This sequence joins TRBV7-7 and TRBJ2-2, with 14 positions matching TRBD2. The length of the CDR3 is 17 residues. CDR1 is SSHAT and CDR2 is FNYEAQ in the germline V gene (reference sequence).

This clone was observed a handful of times. The genes are TRBV5-1 and TRBJ2-7, with TRBD1 matching 7 bases. CDR3 length equals 13 residues. Germline V CDR1 and CDR2: SGHRS, YFSETQ. V lost 3 bases to trimming and J lost 5 bases; unmatched junction nucleotides: 5. This chain's CDR3 is CASSSGQADEQYF. The CDR3 nucleotides are TGCGCCAGCAGCTCTGGACAGGCGGACGAGCAGTACTTC.

The CDR3 coding sequence is TGTGCCTGGAGCCCCGGGAGTACCTACGAGCAGTACTTC. It translates to CAWSPGSTYEQYF. J is TRBJ2-7 and V is TRBV30, with D perhaps TRBD2 (6 bases). This CDR3 has 13 amino acids. V was clipped by 3 bases and J by 2 bases, with 11 bases between them. Germline CDR1 and CDR2: GTSNPN and SVGIG (reference sequence).

The chain carries TRBV7-2 and TRBJ2-3; D possibly corresponds to TRBD2 (5 bases). V lost 5 bases, J lost 5 bases, and 11 bases lay in between. The CDR3 totals 13 residues. Germline lookup yields CDR1 SGHTA and CDR2 FQGNSA. The CDR3, as DNA: TGTGCCAGCAGCGACTACAAGGAAGATACGCAGTATTTT. Protein sequence: CASSDYKEDTQYF.

This clone appeared a few times. The chain combines TRBV12-3 or TRBV12-4 with TRBJ2-7; no definite D call. The CDR3 consists of 12 residues. V was cut by 6 bases and J by 5 bases, with 11 bases left in between. Here the CDR3 reads CASSPTRDEQYF. The CDR3 nucleotides are TGTGCCAGCAGCCCCACAAGAGACGAGCAGTACTTC.

The chain links TRBV4-3 to TRBJ2-1, with D possibly matching TRBD1 (6 bases). Trimming left V 1 base short and J 2 bases short, with 9 bases between. The CDR3 is 15 amino acids. In germline, CDR1 is LGHNA, CDR2 YSLEER. The chain's CDR3 is CASSQGQAAYNEQFF. CDR3 in DNA: TGCGCCAGCAGCCAAGGACAGGCGGCCTACAATGAGCAGTTCTTC.

V and J are TRBV10-3 and TRBJ2-5; 10 nucleotides align to TRBD1. Germline CDR1 and CDR2: ENHRY and SYGVKD. This CDR3 has 13 residues. J gave up 5 bases and V 11 bases, and 8 bases lay outside the gene matches. The CDR3 here is CAAGTGVLETQYF. CDR3 nucleotide sequence: TGTGCCGCCGGGACAGGGGTCCTTGAGACCCAGTACTTC.